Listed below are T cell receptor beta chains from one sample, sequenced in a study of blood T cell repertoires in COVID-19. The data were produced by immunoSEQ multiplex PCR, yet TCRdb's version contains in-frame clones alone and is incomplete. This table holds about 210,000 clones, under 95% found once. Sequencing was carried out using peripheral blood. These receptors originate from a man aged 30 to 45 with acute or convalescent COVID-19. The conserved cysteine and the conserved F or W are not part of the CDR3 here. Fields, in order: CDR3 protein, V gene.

cdr3_aa: ASNGQGNTEAF; v_call: TRBV7-2
cdr3_aa: ASSLFRGLNTEAF; v_call: TRBV28
cdr3_aa: ASSERYSGGPDTQY; v_call: TRBV2
cdr3_aa: ASRGTANTEAF; v_call: TRBV11-2
cdr3_aa: SAVRNTEAF; v_call: TRBV20-1
cdr3_aa: ASSPRTGMGYEQY; v_call: TRBV18
cdr3_aa: ASSERQGPLGRAF; v_call: TRBV6-1
cdr3_aa: ASSLGEGAYNEQF; v_call: TRBV5-1
cdr3_aa: ASRKYRGEQF; v_call: TRBV28
cdr3_aa: SVETTEQY; v_call: TRBV29-1
cdr3_aa: ASSSDTLNYGYT; v_call: TRBV5-1
cdr3_aa: ASSLGREQF; v_call: TRBV7-3
cdr3_aa: ASSQDSQGAYGYT; v_call: TRBV4-1
cdr3_aa: ASTSGGTNTGELF; v_call: TRBV6-5
cdr3_aa: ASSLGGQSYEQY; v_call: TRBV7-8
cdr3_aa: ASSKGGADTQY; v_call: TRBV7-3
cdr3_aa: ASSRSGSTRETQY; v_call: TRBV6-5
cdr3_aa: AISGGRGIDGGSSYEQY; v_call: TRBV10-3
cdr3_aa: ASSFIRGSYEQY; v_call: TRBV11-2
cdr3_aa: ASSGRGFDEQY; v_call: TRBV19
cdr3_aa: ASSLLTGPYGYT; v_call: TRBV6-2/TRBV6-3
cdr3_aa: AGADRLAGRNEQF; v_call: TRBV6-5
cdr3_aa: ASSPLAGASAPYEQY; v_call: TRBV27
cdr3_aa: ASSSRDRGPEAF; v_call: TRBV5-6
cdr3_aa: ASSLGSWRRSLDTQY; v_call: TRBV7-2
cdr3_aa: ASDPTGPELDEQY; v_call: TRBV12-5
cdr3_aa: ASSSSTDTYEQY; v_call: TRBV5-5
cdr3_aa: ASTHTNPTLTQY; v_call: TRBV28
cdr3_aa: ASSLSGPQETQY; v_call: TRBV9
cdr3_aa: ASSTDRFDQPQH; v_call: TRBV19
cdr3_aa: ASREAGGVGEQF; v_call: TRBV11-2
cdr3_aa: ASRWTGGYQPQH; v_call: TRBV6-5
cdr3_aa: SARTRESGELF; v_call: TRBV29-1
cdr3_aa: SVSDSPNQPQH; v_call: TRBV29-1
cdr3_aa: ASSLARGLAMNTGELF; v_call: TRBV11-2
cdr3_aa: ARKSGTGYIQQETQY; v_call: TRBV19
cdr3_aa: ASSFILQGAGELF; v_call: TRBV5-1
cdr3_aa: ASSVGDGLANEQY; v_call: TRBV9
cdr3_aa: ASSVAGLGEQY; v_call: TRBV9
cdr3_aa: AWKGGGETNYGYT; v_call: TRBV30
cdr3_aa: ASSTYPLNTEAF; v_call: TRBV6-5